The 9 T cell receptor beta chains given below trace back to one sample, sequenced in a study of vaccination effects on CD4 cells after COVID-19. Before any sequencing was done, the ViraFEST assay used viral peptide pools to expand antigen-specific CD4+ T cells. Culture lasted roughly eleven days before CD4+ T cell isolation. It was two doses of either the BNT162b2 or mRNA-1273 vaccine that participants received. These receptors have no identified antigens. Libraries were prepared by immunoSEQ multiplex PCR; TCRdb keeps only in-frame clonotypes and omits some of them. The sample comprises 65,000 to 75,000 clones, around 69% of which are singletons, and about 1.6% rests with the top ten. This material consisted of CD4+ T cells from PBMCs cultured with HCoV-229E spike peptides, taken after COVID-19 vaccination. The receptor set was obtained from a human donor who received a COVID-19 vaccine.

This sequence joins TRBV10-3 and TRBJ1-1, with D perhaps matching TRBD1 (6 bases). This CDR3 spans 15 amino acids. V gave up 2 bases and J gave up 0 bases, with 10 bases separating them. Germline assignment: CDR1 ENHRY and CDR2 SYGVKD. The CDR3 loop reads CAISEGGTVNTEAFF. The DNA for the CDR3 is TGTGCCATCAGTGAGGGGGGCACGGTGAACACTGAAGCTTTCTTT.

This chain uses TRBV3-1 (or the pseudogene TRBV3-2) with TRBJ2-3, with unresolved D. From germline, CDR1 is LGHDT and CDR2 YNNKEL (reference sequence). The CDR3 runs to 15 residues. Trimming stripped 0 bases from V and 2 bases from J, with 9 bases between. For the CDR3, the DNA is TGTGCCAGCAGCCAAGATAACACTTACACAGATACGCAGTATTTT. Translation: CASSQDNTYTDTQYF.

V is TRBV5-5 and J is TRBJ1-5, with no clear D. Trimming removed 3 bases at V and 7 bases at J, with 17 bases between. The CDR3 length is 15 residues. Germline-derived CDR1 and CDR2 are SGHKS and YYEKEE (reference sequence). The CDR3 spells CASSSDGLSNQPQHF. The CDR3 nucleotides are TGTGCCAGCAGCTCAGACGGGCTATCGAACCAGCCCCAGCATTTT.

Only one count was recorded for this clone. This chain joins TRBV11-2 and TRBJ2-3; D is perhaps TRBD1 (5 bases). Trimming left V 8 bases short and J 1 base short, with 13 bases between. Looked up from germline, CDR1 is SGHAT and CDR2 is FQNNGV. The CDR3 is 14 amino acids. The CDR3 region has the DNA TGTGCCAGCGCCTGGGGCCCCGGCACAGATACGCAGTATTTT. Translation gives CASAWGPGTDTQYF.

This chain joins TRBV5-1 and TRBJ1-1; no clear D gene. The V end lost 0 bases, the J end lost 3 bases, and 6 bases lay between the germline ends. The V gene's germline CDR1 is SGHRS and CDR2 YFSETQ. This CDR3 spans 13 amino acids. The CDR3 region has the DNA TGCGCCAGCAGCTTGGTGGCAGACACTGAAGCTTTCTTT. Protein: CASSLVADTEAFF. Full variable domain (outside the CDR3, taken from reference TRBV5-1 and TRBJ1-1): KAGVTQTPRYLIKTRGQQVTLSCSPISGHRSVSWYQQTPGQGLQFLFEYFSETQRNKGNFPGRFSGRQFSNSRSEMNVSTLELGDSALYLCASSLVADTEAFFGQGTRLTVV.

The genes are TRBV5-6 and TRBJ2-3; TRBD2 agrees at 7 bases. The V gene's germline CDR1 is SGHDT and CDR2 YYEEEE. V shed 7 bases and J 3 bases; nucleotides not matched to a gene: 11. The CDR3 runs 15 residues. CDR3 amino acids: CASGGLAGVTDTQYF. Here the CDR3 DNA reads TGTGCCAGCGGGGGACTGGCGGGGGTAACAGATACGCAGTATTTT. Full variable domain (remainder filled in from reference TRBV5-6 and TRBJ2-3): DAGVTQSPTHLIKTRGQQVTLRCSPKSGHDTVSWYQQALGQGPQFIFQYYEEEERQRGNFPDRFSGHQFPNYSSELNVNALLLGDSALYLCASGGLAGVTDTQYFGPGTRLTVL.

This rearrangement joins TRBV7-3 to TRBJ1-1; weak D call: TRBD1 (5 bases). Trimming removed 5 bases from V and 6 bases from J, with 19 bases in between. Germline V lookup: CDR1 SGHTA, CDR2 FQGTGA. The CDR3 is 15 residues long. DNA for the CDR3: TGTGCCAGCAGCCCGGGGGGGGAGCCAGGCTCTGAAGCTTTCTTT. Its protein is CASSPGGEPGSEAFF.

The V call is TRBV4-1, the J call TRBJ1-2, with TRBD1 matching over 7 bases. Trimming removed 6 bases from V and 6 bases from J; junction bases left unmatched: 10. CDR3 length equals 14 residues. Germline V gene sequence: CDR1 MGHRA, CDR2 YSYEKL. For the CDR3, the DNA is TGCGCCAGCAGGCCGGGACAGCCAGCGGATGGCTACACCTTC. Translating gives CASRPGQPADGYTF.

This rearrangement joins TRBV28 to TRBJ2-7, with D unclear. The V end was cut by 4 bases, the J end by 6 bases, with 10 bases between. Looked up from germline, CDR1 is MDHEN and CDR2 is SYDVKM. The CDR3 covers 12 residues. The DNA for the CDR3 is TGTGCCAGCAGTTCCTTACTATCCGAGCAGTACGTC. This sequence encodes CASSSLLSEQYV.